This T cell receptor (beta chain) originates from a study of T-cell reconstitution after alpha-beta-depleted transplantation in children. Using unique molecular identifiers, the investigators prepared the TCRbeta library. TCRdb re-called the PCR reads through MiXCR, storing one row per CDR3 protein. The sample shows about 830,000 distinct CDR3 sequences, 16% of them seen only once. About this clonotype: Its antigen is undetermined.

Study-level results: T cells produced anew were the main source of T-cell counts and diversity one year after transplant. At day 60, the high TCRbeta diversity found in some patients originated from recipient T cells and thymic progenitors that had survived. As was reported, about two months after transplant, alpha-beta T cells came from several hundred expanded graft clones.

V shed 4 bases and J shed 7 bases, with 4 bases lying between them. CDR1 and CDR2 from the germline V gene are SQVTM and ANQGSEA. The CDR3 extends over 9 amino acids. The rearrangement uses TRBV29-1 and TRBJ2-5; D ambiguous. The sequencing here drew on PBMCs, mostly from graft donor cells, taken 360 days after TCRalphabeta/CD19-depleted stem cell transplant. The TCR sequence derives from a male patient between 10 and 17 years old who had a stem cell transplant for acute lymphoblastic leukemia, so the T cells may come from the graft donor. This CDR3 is CSVAGTQYF. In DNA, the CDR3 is TGCAGCGTTGCGGGGACCCAGTACTTC.